This T cell receptor beta chain was profiled in a study of blood T cells in healthy people across ages. A second roughly 6 to 11 cycle PCR used barcoded and J-beta primers. Each CDR3 protein is one row after TCRdb ran MiXCR on the 5' RACE reads. The sample shows around 780,000 distinct CDR3 sequences, roughly 24% of them seen only once. Per germline, CDR1 LGHDT and CDR2 YNNKEL (reference sequence). The CDR3 runs 14 residues. In its sample, this clonotype was seen once. One junction end disagrees with the germline gene, perhaps due to a read error. This sample was shared with a second study, whose subject was T cells of mothers and their children.

The source of this sequence is a boy aged 5 to 17 in good health. The chain couples TRBV3-1 to TRBJ2-3; 8 bases match TRBD2. Sequencing was carried out using blood. This CDR3 is CAGSIRLATDTQYF. The CDR3 DNA is TGTGCCGGCAGCATACGACTAGCGACGGATACGCAGTATTTT.